This T cell receptor (beta chain) was captured by sequencing in a study of cytomegalovirus exposure and HLA in healthy donors. Germline V gene lookup returns CDR1 MRHNA and CDR2 SNTAGT. V was pared by 4 bases and J by 4 bases, with 12 bases of the junction left unmatched. CDR3 size: 18 residues. 60 Vbeta and 13 Jbeta primers were used in PCR. Here immunoSEQ multiplex PCR was the method, and the copy in TCRdb shows in-frame clones only, minus some. The profile shows some 130,000 clones, roughly 9.6% of them singletons. The TCR was taken from a woman aged 40 to 50 in good health and CMV-seropositive. Sequenced material: PBMCs. This sequence joins TRBV6-4 and TRBJ2-2; 10 positions agree with TRBD1. The CDR3 bases are TGTGCCAGCAGTGCCTTCTTTTTGGGGACAGGGGCCACCGGGGAGCTGTTTTTT. This encodes CASSAFFLGTGATGELFF.